The sequence of this TCR beta chain was determined in a study of blood T cell repertoires in COVID-19. Study overall: Acute-phase and convalescent COVID-19 samples originated in the United States, Italy and Spain. Sources were T cells, B-cell-depleted T cells, or PBMCs; the material itself was cDNA or gDNA.

Methods used by the authors: By means of reference gene primer amplification, nucleated cell counts were estimated. Clones were read by immunoSEQ multiplex PCR, and TCRdb kept only the in-frame ones, dropping some. That table is the source of V, J and clone size, and D and trimming were worked out from the DNA. The table lists nearly 110,000 clones, more than 70% of them singletons. Germline trimming cut 5 bases from V and 0 bases from J; bases unmatched to any gene: 7. This CDR3 has 15 amino acids. The germline CDR1 and CDR2 sequences are SGHAT and FQNNGV. The gene calls are TRBV11-2 and TRBJ2-7, with 7 bases aligning to TRBD2. The sequencing sample was made of peripheral blood. The clonotype originates from a man in his fifties with active or convalescent COVID-19. In DNA form, the CDR3 reads TGTGCCAGCAGCCAAAGCGGGACCTTCTCCTACGAGCAGTACTTC. It yields the protein CASSQSGTFSYEQYF.